The rows below give T cell receptor beta chains drawn from one sample of a study of graft-versus-host responses after intestinal transplantation. Clones were read by immunoSEQ multiplex PCR, and TCRdb kept only the in-frame ones, dropping some. The sample has approximately 20,000 clones, 40% to 45% seen once; the top ten hold approximately 1.7%. Sequenced material: alloreactive CD8+ T cells from a mixed lymphocyte reaction culture, taken before intestinal transplant. These receptor sequences come from a human patient who received an intestinal transplant. Each CDR3 is given with its conserved first and last residue. Each record gives: J gene, clone size, V gene, CDR3 protein. The size of a clone is reported for some rows only, either as once, few or many, or as a class for expanded clones.

>TRBJ2-7|NA|TRBV6-1
CASREDRGPSYEQYF
>TRBJ2-1|NA|TRBV20-1
CSARGIREQFF
>TRBJ2-7|NA|TRBV6-1
CASSPWDRPYEQYF
>TRBJ2-1|medium-sized|TRBV4-2
CASSQEVSGNYNEQFF
>TRBJ1-4|NA|TRBV5-1
CASSLSGTGNEKLFF
>TRBJ2-3|NA|TRBV9
CASSGSAVASTDTQYF
>TRBJ2-1|NA|TRBV6-6
CASSYPGKQVEQFF
>TRBJ2-1|few|TRBV5-6
CASSGVGSAPYNEQFF
>TRBJ1-2|medium-sized|TRBV18
CASSPPQHLGYGYTF
>TRBJ1-5|NA|TRBV30
CAWSVRGNQPQHF
>TRBJ2-2|NA|TRBV7-3
CASSFLPYEHRGAVF
>TRBJ1-1|once|TRBV11-3
CASSPGQGGRGYTEAFF
>TRBJ1-3|once|TRBV18
CASSPAPGNTIYF
>TRBJ2-2|once|TRBV28
CASSLRGVELFF
>TRBJ1-4|NA|TRBV28
CASRHRSRALEKLFF
>TRBJ2-7|NA|TRBV6-1
CASSPSGVRSYEQYF
>TRBJ2-5|NA|TRBV15
CATSRGGTSGIQETQYF
>TRBJ1-4|NA|TRBV7-8
CASSPVGPSPTNEKLFF
>TRBJ2-1|medium-sized|TRBV10-3
CASQADSYNEQFF
>TRBJ1-1|NA|TRBV7-6
CASSFIEGDSTEAFF
>TRBJ1-5|medium-sized|TRBV4-1
CASSQDPNRAGNQPQHF
>TRBJ1-5|NA|TRBV5-8
CASSSIDRDRQPQHF
>TRBJ2-1|few|TRBV7-3
CASSLGLAGGPYNEQFF
>TRBJ2-7|medium-sized|TRBV5-1
CASSPGDSYEQYF
>TRBJ1-4|NA|TRBV4-1
CASSQDRAGGREKLFF
>TRBJ2-5|few|TRBV4-3
CASSQEEGTWETQYF
>TRBJ1-5|few|TRBV27
CASPGTGAIQPQHF
>TRBJ2-5|once|TRBV5-8
CASSLAGRATKTQYF
>TRBJ2-2|NA|TRBV18
CASSFPAGLTGELFF
>TRBJ1-2|NA|TRBV28
CASSLRRAEGYTF